This T cell receptor beta chain was captured by sequencing in a study of blood T cells in healthy people across ages. Study results and caveats: Versus aged donors, long-lived donors had higher diversity and more naive CD4+ cells. Per million T cells, TCR beta diversity dropped roughly linearly as age increased.

Looked up from germline, CDR1 is DFQATT and CDR2 is SNEGSKA (reference sequence). There are 16 residues in the CDR3. Trimming cost V 2 bases and J 3 bases; bases outside gene matches: 8. Details on this clonotype: Its antigen remains unidentified.

The authors ran a second PCR of roughly 6 to 12 cycles using a sample-barcoded 5' primer and a J-beta primer mix. Each cDNA was tagged by a template-switch adaptor containing 12 random nucleotides. A single record per CDR3 protein comes from TCRdb applying MiXCR to the 5' RACE reads. The sample shows about 730,000 distinct CDR3 sequences, approximately 43% of them seen only once. Each sample had at least 6 million PBMCs isolated. The sample comprised blood. The TCR comes from a woman in her sixties or seventies in good health. The chain has TRBV20-1 and TRBJ1-5; 9 bases are a match to TRBD1. The CDR3: CSARRGQGDFNQPQHF. CDR3 nucleotides: TGCAGTGCTAGACGGGGACAGGGAGACTTCAATCAGCCCCAGCATTTT.